The sequence of this T cell receptor (beta chain) was determined in a study of blood T cell repertoires in COVID-19 (dated by TCRdb to about 2020). Background for the entire study: The collaborator samples originated in the United States, Italy and Spain and spanned the acute and convalescent phases of COVID-19. The material from the prospective study consisted of cDNA or gDNA derived from T cells, B-cell-depleted T cells, or PBMCs. Subjects who had been exposed to COVID-19, were actively infected with it, or had recovered from it provided the deeply sampled blood TCRbeta repertoires that made up the dataset. The repertoires were released in a freely available public database intended as a resource for research on the immune response to SARS-CoV-2. The samples were drawn from the first 160 participants of the ongoing ImmuneRACE study and from 1,254 subjects provided by 6 global collaborators. Nearly every sample came with metadata listing a de-identified subject ID, COVID-19 status, age in years and sex. Where available, HLA class I and class II types were taken from metadata supplied by the sample provider and were not determined by assay-based typing. The investigation overall reported the following: Clinical and demographic metadata were provided uncurated, with the amount varying by source and participant.

Whole blood was collected in K2EDTA tubes by collaborating institutions according to the institutions' own protocols. For TCRbeta analysis, collaborators shipped samples in one of three forms: frozen whole blood, isolated PBMCs, or DNA extracted from either of those sample types. The germline V gene (reference sequence) specifies GTSNPN as CDR1 and SVGIG as CDR2. Germline trimming amounts to 0 bases on V and 5 bases on J, with 10 as the count of junction bases outside the gene matches. The cysteine opens and the phenylalanine closes a CDR3 of 16 amino acids. The only DNA kept is the CDR3, 48 bases in frame from the first base. TCRbeta CDR3 regions were amplified from genomic DNA using the immunoSEQ Assay, a bias-controlled multiplex PCR. The paper's data handling went like this. Within the assay, amplification of reference gene primers was used to estimate how many nucleated cells each sample contained. To quantify the absolute abundance of each unique TCRbeta CDR3 rearrangement, sequence reads were collapsed and filtered. For each sample, productive Simpson clonality was calculated by taking the square root of Simpson's diversity index across productive rearrangements. TCRdb retrieved this table from immuneACCESS and kept in-frame rearrangements only. Not all clones are present; in checked studies, unresolved V genes account for under half, and no reason is known for the remainder. The V and J calls and clone size were taken over from that table, and D and trimming were inferred from the DNA. Recorded for this sample are around 170,000 clones; roughly 88% of them occurred a single time. The top ten constitute 3.5% to 4.5% of the sample.

As concerns this clone: The clone's antigen remains unknown. It has no much larger one-base neighbor in the sample; base qualities were not kept.

The chain links TRBV30 with TRBJ1-5; a stretch of 7 junction bases matches TRBD1. The specimen was peripheral blood. The sequence derives from a woman aged 25 to 45 with acute or convalescent COVID-19. The CDR3 here reads CAWSVCPGGKDQPQHF. In nucleotide form, the sequence is TGTGCCTGGAGTGTTTGCCCAGGGGGGAAGGATCAGCCCCAGCATTTT.